One sample yielded the 15 T cell receptor beta chains listed below, sequenced in a study of blood T cell repertoires in COVID-19. Profiling relied on immunoSEQ multiplex PCR, and the TCRdb table lists in-frame clones only, not all of them. Found here are 340,000 or so clones, around 88% of them singletons; the top ten hold about 3%. Sequencing used peripheral blood. Receptors originate from a man aged 25-45 years with active or convalescent COVID-19.

V gene TRBV6-5 combines with J gene TRBJ2-7; the D gene is possibly TRBD2 (6 bases). The V gene lost 4 bases and the J gene lost 3 bases, with 10 bases spanning the gap. The CDR3 totals 13 residues. Germline assignment: CDR1 MNHEY and CDR2 SVGAGI. The CDR3 sequence is CASSSTGGYEQYF. The CDR3 coding sequence is TGTGCCAGCAGTTCCACCGGGGGCTACGAGCAGTACTTC.

This sequence joins TRBV5-1 and TRBJ2-7, with D possibly being TRBD2 (6 bases). The ends were cut back, 1 base at V and 4 bases at J, with 12 bases in the middle. There are 14 residues in the CDR3. CDR1 is SGHRS, CDR2 YFSETQ, per germline. This chain's CDR3 is CASSLRREQYEQYF. The CDR3 nucleotides are TGCGCCAGCAGCTTGCGTCGGGAGCAGTACGAGCAGTACTTC.

This chain connects TRBV7-2 to TRBJ2-2; tentative D call: TRBD2 (6 bases). Germline V CDR1 and CDR2: SGHTA, FQGNSA. V lost 2 bases and J 0 bases, leaving 10 bases between the germline ends. CDR3 length: 16 residues. CDR3 amino acids: CASSLLAPANTGELFF. Here the CDR3 DNA reads TGTGCCAGCAGCTTACTAGCGCCCGCGAACACCGGGGAGCTGTTTTTT.

The chain uses TRBV29-1 and TRBJ2-2; TRBD1 matches at 11 bases. This CDR3 comprises 15 residues. Germline CDR1 and CDR2: SQVTM and ANQGSEA. V gave up 2 bases and J gave up 6 bases; unmatched junction bases: 5. CDR3: CSVELRDRGAGELFF. The CDR3 DNA reads TGCAGCGTTGAACTCCGGGACAGGGGGGCCGGGGAGCTGTTTTTT.

The chain couples TRBV5-4 to TRBJ2-7; 9 nucleotides match TRBD1. The CDR3 contains 11 residues. From germline, CDR1 is SGHNT and CDR2 YYREEE (reference sequence). Trimming took 7 bases from V and 5 from J; bases not matched to a gene: 1. The CDR3 DNA is TGTGCCAGCCGGACAGGGGACGAGCAGTACTTC. It codes for CASRTGDEQYF. The whole variable domain, filled in from reference TRBV5-4 and TRBJ2-7, reads ETGVTQSPTHLIKTRGQQVTLRCSSQSGHNTVSWYQQALGQGPQFIFQYYREEENGRGNFPPRFSGLQFPNYSSELNVNALELDDSALYLCASRTGDEQYFGPGTRLTVT.

The J gene is TRBJ1-2, the V gene TRBV19, with 11 bases aligning to TRBD1. Germline V gene lookup returns CDR1 LNHDA and CDR2 SQIVND (reference sequence). The CDR3 sequence is 14 residues long. With V trimmed by 3 bases and J by 4 bases, 1 base remained unmatched. DNA for the CDR3: TGTGCCAGTAGTATGGGGACAGGGGGCTATGGCTACACCTTC. It translates to CASSMGTGGYGYTF.

The rearrangement links TRBV5-1 to TRBJ2-3; D possibly corresponds to TRBD2 (6 bases). Looked up from germline, CDR1 is SGHRS and CDR2 is YFSETQ. The CDR3 runs to 18 residues. Trimming pared 1 base from V and 0 bases from J, leaving 18 bases between. In nucleotides, the CDR3 is TGCGCCAGCAGCTTGAACATACCCGGGACTTCTAGCACAGATACGCAGTATTTT. It encodes CASSLNIPGTSSTDTQYF.

V usage is TRBV2 and J usage is TRBJ1-6; D remains ambiguous. Trimming took 0 bases from V and 3 from J, leaving 6 bases between them. Germline loops: CDR1 SNHLY, CDR2 FYNNEI. The CDR3 consists of 15 residues. The CDR3 DNA reads as TGTGCCAGCAGTGAAGCGGGAGGCTATAATTCACCCCTCCACTTT. Amino acid sequence: CASSEAGGYNSPLHF.

For the CDR3, the DNA is TGTGCCTGCCTGATAGAGCCCTATGGCTACACCTTC. This encodes CACLIEPYGYTF. This chain connects TRBV19 to TRBJ1-2, with D hard to call. The V end was cut by 11 bases, the J end by 4 bases, with 14 bases between. The CDR3 has 12 residues. The V gene's germline CDR1 is LNHDA and CDR2 SQIVND (reference sequence).

This chain uses TRBV6-4 with TRBJ2-3; a possible D gene is TRBD1 (7 bases). The CDR3 runs to 17 residues. Germline CDR1 and CDR2: MRHNA and SNTAGT. Trimming stripped 0 bases from V and 2 bases from J, with 15 bases between. The CDR3 DNA reads as TGTGCCAGCAGTGACTCGCCTGGAGGGGGCCTCACAGATACGCAGTATTTT. Translated, it gives CASSDSPGGGLTDTQYF.

This chain joins TRBV28 and TRBJ1-5; 7 bases are shared with TRBD1. The CDR3 consists of 14 residues. Germline values: CDR1 MDHEN, CDR2 SYDVKM. V lost 5 bases and J lost 4; bases outside the gene matches: 5. The CDR3 spells CASSHGTDNQPQHF. The CDR3 DNA reads TGTGCCAGCAGTCACGGGACAGATAATCAGCCCCAGCATTTT.

This chain joins TRBV6-5 and TRBJ1-5; 7 bases align to TRBD1. Losses at the gene ends were 5 bases for V and 4 bases for J; bases not matched to a gene: 5. This CDR3 is 14 amino acids long. Per germline, CDR1 MNHEY and CDR2 SVGAGI. CDR3 sequence reads: CASSLDRVNQPQHF. The CDR3 DNA sequence: TGTGCCAGCAGTCTCGACAGGGTAAATCAGCCCCAGCATTTT.

The chain employs TRBV7-2 and TRBJ2-3; possible D gene TRBD2, 5 bases. Trimming cost V 1 base and J 6 bases, with 11 bases left between them. The CDR3 runs to 14 residues. Germline CDR1 is SGHTA and CDR2 is FQGNSA. The CDR3 loop reads CASSLERAADTQYF. CDR3 bases: TGTGCCAGCAGCTTAGAGAGGGCCGCGGATACGCAGTATTTT.

Details on this clone: An end of the junction differs from the germline gene, which may be a read error. The V gene is TRBV14, the J gene TRBJ2-2; 10 nucleotides align to TRBD1. CDR3 length: 16 residues. Germline V lookup: CDR1 SGHDN, CDR2 FVKESK. The CDR3 nucleotides read TGTGCCCGCAGCCACGACAGGGGGCCCAACACCGGGGAGCTGTTTTTT. Encoded protein: CARSHDRGPNTGELFF.

The V call is TRBV19, the J call TRBJ1-4; D call uncertain. This CDR3 has 15 residues. Germline values: CDR1 LNHDA, CDR2 SQIVND (reference sequence). V was cut by 3 bases and J by 0 bases, with 8 bases left in between. The CDR3 loop is CASSIFSATNEKLFF. The CDR3 bases are TGTGCCAGTAGTATTTTTTCCGCAACTAATGAAAAACTGTTTTTT. Drawing the rest from reference TRBV19 and TRBJ1-4, the complete variable domain is DGGITQSPKYLFRKEGQNVTLSCEQNLNHDAMYWYRQDPGQGLRLIYYSQIVNDFQKGDIAEGYSVSREKKESFPLTVTSAQKNPTAFYLCASSIFSATNEKLFFGSGTQLSVL.